In its sample, the clone carrying this T cell receptor beta chain is medium-sized. What it recognizes is unknown. Time point of the sample: sample taken at primary tumor resection. The germline V gene has CDR1 MNHEY and CDR2 SVGEGT. V was clipped by 5 bases and J by 5 bases; unmatched bases: 2. The CDR3 consists of 15 residues. TCRdb called the 5' RACE reads again in MiXCR, with one record for every CDR3 protein. The table has more than 2,000 distinct CDR3 sequences, around 8.6% seen once. The sample belongs to a study of spatial heterogeneity in lung cancer. Study results and caveats: Counts of expanded alpha and beta TCRs within tumors tracked the tumor nonsynonymous mutation count.

The receptor was isolated from a male donor with early-stage non-small cell lung cancer. The sample in question was lung tumor tissue, obtained at surgery. The chain is built from TRBV6-2 or TRBV6-3 and TRBJ2-2, with 13 bases lining up with TRBD2. The CDR3 reads CASSEGLAGTGELFF. For the CDR3, the DNA is TGTGCCAGCAGTGAGGGACTAGCGGGGACCGGGGAGCTGTTTTTT.